This passage covers 9 T cell receptor beta chains from one sample sequenced in a study of T cell clonotyping in hematopoietic cell transplantation. Time point noted: recipient sample about 28 days before transplant, after cytoreduction. Sequenced by immunoSEQ multiplex PCR; TCRdb stores in-frame clones only, minus some. This table holds roughly 49,000 clones, 85% to 90% found once. The specimen was peripheral blood mononuclear cells, collected before stem cell transplant. The receptors were gathered from a man aged 55-75 years with biphenotypic leukemia. Some clones in this sample may be carry-over from other donors' samples.

This rearrangement joins TRBV19 to TRBJ2-1; D might be TRBD2 (5 bases). Germline assignment: CDR1 LNHDA and CDR2 SQIVND (reference sequence). The CDR3 totals 13 residues. Trimming pared 6 bases from V and 7 bases from J, leaving 13 bases between. The CDR3 reads CASSTTTVNEQFF. Here the CDR3 DNA reads TGTGCCAGTAGCACGACTACAGTTAATGAGCAGTTCTTC.

As for this clone: The same CDR3 also results from other DNA sequences found in this sample. The chain carries TRBV30 and TRBJ2-7, with D tentatively TRBD1 (5 bases). CDR1 is GTSNPN and CDR2 is SVGIG in the germline V gene (reference sequence). The CDR3 runs 11 residues. V dropped 3 bases and J dropped 6 bases, with 9 bases sitting between them. The CDR3 protein is CAWSQDSEQYF. CDR3 nucleotides: TGTGCCTGGAGCCAAGACAGCGAGCAGTACTTC.

This rearrangement joins TRBV30 to TRBJ1-5; D is perhaps TRBD1 (5 bases). CDR3 length: 16 residues. Germline V CDR1 and CDR2: GTSNPN, SVGIG (reference sequence). The germline V and J ends were trimmed by 2 bases and 0 bases, with 14 bases remaining between them. CDR3 sequence reads: CAWSLPGRDSNQPQHF. In nucleotides, the CDR3 is TGTGCCTGGAGTTTACCAGGGAGGGATAGCAATCAGCCCCAGCATTTT.

The chain carries TRBV2 and TRBJ1-5; perhaps TRBD1 as D (5 bases). The CDR3 loop spans 14 amino acids. Germline V lookup: CDR1 SNHLY, CDR2 FYNNEI. The germline V and J ends were trimmed by 6 bases and 0 bases, with 9 bases remaining between them. CDR3 sequence: CASRTEYSNQPQHF. CDR3 nucleotides: TGTGCCAGCAGGACAGAATATAGCAATCAGCCCCAGCATTTT.

The chain has TRBV28 and TRBJ1-5, with 9 bases that match TRBD1. V shed 6 bases, J shed 2 bases, and the junction held 5 bases outside the gene matches. The V gene's germline CDR1 is MDHEN and CDR2 SYDVKM. The CDR3 extends over 15 amino acids. CDR3 nucleotide sequence: TGTGCCAGCAGCGAGACAGGGGGTGGCAATCAGCCCCAGCATTTT. It is translated as CASSETGGGNQPQHF.

This chain links TRBV28 with TRBJ2-2, with a tentative D call TRBD2 (5 bases). The CDR3 extends over 18 amino acids. V lost 4 bases, J lost 4 bases, and 22 bases lay in between. The germline CDR1 and CDR2 sequences are MDHEN and SYDVKM. CDR3 nucleotides: TGTGCCAGCAGTTCCCCTCTTGACGTCAAGGGAGCCACCGGGGAGCTGTTTTTT. This codes for CASSSPLDVKGATGELFF.

This chain uses TRBV5-6 with TRBJ2-3; D possibly corresponds to TRBD1 (6 bases). With 0 bases removed from V and 0 bases from J, the gap between germline ends came to 14 bases. CDR1 and CDR2 from the germline V gene are SGHDT and YYEEEE. The CDR3 runs to 17 residues. CDR3 sequence reads: CASSLEGDQDSTDTQYF. CDR3 nucleotides: TGTGCCAGCAGCTTGGAGGGGGACCAAGATAGCACAGATACGCAGTATTTT.

This clone occurred a few times. The chain carries TRBV5-1 and TRBJ2-3; no clear D. V gave up 2 bases and J gave up 0 bases, with 7 bases separating them. The CDR3 runs to 14 residues. Germline lookup yields CDR1 SGHRS and CDR2 YFSETQ. The DNA for the CDR3 is TGCGCCAGCAGCTTTAGGGTCAGCACAGATACGCAGTATTTT. As protein: CASSFRVSTDTQYF.

A word on this clone: A read error may account for a junction end that differs from germline. V usage is TRBV28 and J usage is TRBJ1-5; TRBD1 matches 8 bases. CDR1 MDHEN and CDR2 SYDVKM come from the germline V gene. This CDR3 is 11 amino acids long. The CDR3 nucleotides are TGTGCCAGCAGTTTCGGACAGGGTCATGATTTT. This encodes CASSFGQGHDF.